In its sample, the clone carrying this TCR beta chain was seen a few times. The antigen remains undetermined. These data come from a study of T cells in Graves' hyperthyroidism and ophthalmopathy. Looking at the study overall: Staff took peripheral blood when the initial diagnosis was made, before any treatment began.

Study outcomes and limitations: In blood, most of the thyroid clonotypes expanded above 0.001 were also present.

Amplified regions were TCR beta CDR3 sequences from RNA transcripts. RT-PCR in the first round (using the HTBI primer set) targeted the TCR CDR3. TCRdb re-derived calls from the multiplex PCR reads in MiXCR, one entry per CDR3 protein. This table holds around 520,000 distinct CDR3 sequences, 11% to 15% found once. Extraction of PBMCs used roughly 9.3 ml of fresh peripheral blood. This CDR3 region has 15 residues. In germline, CDR1 is SGDLS, CDR2 YYNGEE. The germline V and J ends were trimmed by 0 bases and 4 bases, with 14 bases remaining between them. The clonotype was recovered from a woman between 40 and 50 years old with Graves' hyperthyroidism. The sample taken for sequencing was blood. V is TRBV9 and J is TRBJ2-7; the D call may be TRBD1 or TRBD2 (6 bases each). The CDR3 is CASSVAEGGPYEQYF. The CDR3, as DNA: TGTGCCAGCAGCGTAGCTGAAGGGGGGCCATACGAGCAGTACTTC.